Listed below are T cell receptor beta chains from one sample, sequenced in a study of blood T cell repertoires in COVID-19. Sequenced by immunoSEQ multiplex PCR; TCRdb stores in-frame clones only, minus some. This table holds 290,000 or so clones, around nine tenths found once. The sequenced sample consisted of peripheral blood. The receptors were sampled from a man in his sixties or seventies with acute or convalescent COVID-19. Both conserved end residues are part of each CDR3. A D gene is named only where the DNA matches it firmly. Size is omitted from some rows. Given values are once, few, many or a class for expanded clones.

TRBV21-1	TRBJ2-7	-	-	TGTGCCAGCAGCAGACGGAGGGGCTACTATTCGAGCTCCTACGAGCAGTACTTC	CASSRRRGYYSSSYEQYF
TRBV4-2	TRBJ2-7	TRBD1	-	TGTGCCAGCAGCCAAGAGTGGCTGGGACAGGGCATCTACGAGCAGTACTTC	CASSQEWLGQGIYEQYF
TRBV19	TRBJ1-1	-	-	TGTGCCAGTAATATAGGATACATGAACACTGAAGCTTTCTTT	CASNIGYMNTEAFF
TRBV19	TRBJ1-1	TRBD1	-	TGTGCCAGTAGTGGGGACAGGGTATTAAATACGTATATACGAGGGAACACTGAAGCTTTCTTT	CASSGDRVLNTYIRGNTEAFF
TRBV7-8	TRBJ1-2	-	-	TGTGCCAGCAGCTTAGAGGGAGGCCGGTCCTATGGCTACACCTTC	CASSLEGGRSYGYTF
TRBV4-3	TRBJ1-5	TRBD1	-	TGCGCCAGCAGCCTGGACAGGGGGTACAATCAGCCCCAGCATTTT	CASSLDRGYNQPQHF
TRBV29-1	TRBJ2-2	TRBD2	-	TGCAGCGGGCTACGGGGGGGCGGCGGGGAGCTGTTTTTT	CSGLRGGGGELFF
TRBV7-8	TRBJ2-5	-	-	TGTGCCAGCAGAAAATCCAGGGAAGAGACCCAGTACTTC	CASRKSREETQYF
TRBV5-4	TRBJ2-3	-	-	TGTGCCAGCAGCTTGGGGGGACATAGGGGCCCGAGCACAGATACGCAGTATTTT	CASSLGGHRGPSTDTQYF
TRBV18	TRBJ2-7	TRBD1	-	TGTGCCAGCTCACCGGAAGGGGGCACCTACGAGCAGTACTTC	CASSPEGGTYEQYF
TRBV24-1	TRBJ1-3	TRBD1	-	TGTGCCACCAGTGACGCAAGACAGGGGGCGAGGGGAAACACCATATATTTT	CATSDARQGARGNTIYF
TRBV6-1	TRBJ1-2	-	-	TGTGCCAGCAGTTTTTCTCAGTATGGCTACACCTTC	CASSFSQYGYTF
TRBV2	TRBJ2-3	-	-	TGTGCCAGCAGTGACCCGGGGGAGGTCACAGATACGCAGTATTTT	CASSDPGEVTDTQYF
TRBV7-2	TRBJ1-5	TRBD1	-	TGTGCCAGCAGCTTAATGGGCAGGGGGCTGAATCAGCCCCAGCATTTT	CASSLMGRGLNQPQHF
TRBV5-1	TRBJ1-4	TRBD1	-	TGCGCCAGCAGCGAAGACAGGGGAGGGGGTGAAAAACTGTTTTTT	CASSEDRGGGEKLFF
TRBV5-1	TRBJ2-3	TRBD1	-	TGCGCCAGCAGCTTGGGCCGAGGGGGCGGGACAGATACGCAGTATTTT	CASSLGRGGGTDTQYF
TRBV5-1	TRBJ1-2	-	-	TGCGCCAGCGGCCTACAGGGCTCCAACTATGGCTACACCTTC	CASGLQGSNYGYTF
TRBV5-1	TRBJ2-3	-	-	TGCGCCAGCAGCTTCGGGGATCCCACAGATACGCAGTATTTT	CASSFGDPTDTQYF
TRBV4-3	TRBJ2-1	-	few	TGCGCCAGCAGCCAAGTGGGAGGTGAGCAGTTCTTC	CASSQVGGEQFF
TRBV21-1	TRBJ2-7	-	-	TGTGCCAGCAGCCGGGGACTAGCGGGGGGGAAGTCTTCCTACGAGCAGTACTTC	CASSRGLAGGKSSYEQYF
TRBV27	TRBJ1-3	-	-	TGTGCCAGCGGACACATCTCCTTCTCTGGAAACACCATATATTTT	CASGHISFSGNTIYF
TRBV9	TRBJ1-2	-	once	TGTGCCAGCAGCGTAGAGGAGAGTAACTATGGCTACACCTTC	CASSVEESNYGYTF
TRBV5-4	TRBJ2-5	TRBD2	-	TGTGCCAGCAGCTTGGTTGCGGGAGATGAGACCCAGTACTTC	CASSLVAGDETQYF
TRBV7-9	TRBJ2-3	-	-	TGTGCCAGCAGCTTAGCGCTGGGCCGTCCGCAGTATTTT	CASSLALGRPQYF
TRBV6-1	TRBJ1-1	TRBD1	-	TGTGCCAGCAGTGACCCCATCGGACAGGGAATAACTGAAGCTTTCTTT	CASSDPIGQGITEAFF
TRBV19	TRBJ1-1	-	-	TGTGCCAGTAGTATGGGGCAGGGGAAAATTTACACTGAAGCTTTCTTT	CASSMGQGKIYTEAFF
TRBV5-1	TRBJ1-4	-	-	TGCGCCAGCAGCCCCCGAGGAGGGGTCGGCTCAACTAATGAAAAACTGTTTTTT	CASSPRGGVGSTNEKLFF
TRBV30	TRBJ2-5	-	-	TGTGCCTGGACTCCGGGAGACTGGGGGACCCAGTACTTC	CAWTPGDWGTQYF
TRBV7-2	TRBJ1-3	-	once	TGTGCCAGCAGCTTTACCGGGACTTCTGGAAACACCATATATTTT	CASSFTGTSGNTIYF
TRBV7-2	TRBJ2-5	-	-	TGTGCCAGCAGCCTGAGCCCAGGGTTCCAAGAGACCCAGTACTTC	CASSLSPGFQETQYF
TRBV6-4	TRBJ1-2	-	-	TGTGCCCGAGATGGCTACACCTTC	CARDGYTF
TRBV24-1	TRBJ2-3	-	-	TGTGCCACCAGTGATTTGTCTAGAGGCACGCAGTATTTT	CATSDLSRGTQYF
TRBV12-3/TRBV12-4	TRBJ1-2	TRBD1	-	TGTGCCAGCAGTCTATGGGACAGTGGCTACACCTTC	CASSLWDSGYTF
TRBV7-8	TRBJ2-7	TRBD1	-	TGTGCCAGCAGCTTAGTTGGGGCCCGACAGGGTAACTACGAGCAGTACTTC	CASSLVGARQGNYEQYF
TRBV28	TRBJ1-2	-	-	TGTGCCAGCAGTTTCTGGGGCGTGGAGAGTGGCTACACCTTC	CASSFWGVESGYTF
TRBV6-2/TRBV6-3	TRBJ2-3	-	-	TGTGCCAGCAGTACGAATAGCTACAGGGATGGTAGCACAGATACGCAGTATTTT	CASSTNSYRDGSTDTQYF
TRBV28	TRBJ1-2	TRBD1	-	TGTGCCAGCAGTTCCCCTGGGACAGGGGTTGGCTATGGCTACACCTTC	CASSSPGTGVGYGYTF
TRBV29-1	TRBJ2-1	TRBD2	-	TGCAGCGTTGAAAATGCGCGGGAGGGCCGCAACAATGAGCAGTTCTTC	CSVENAREGRNNEQFF
TRBV24-1	TRBJ2-7	-	-	TGTGCCACCAGTGATTCTCCTGGGGCCTCCGGCTCCTACGAGCAGTACTTC	CATSDSPGASGSYEQYF
TRBV7-6	TRBJ2-5	-	-	TGTGCCAGCAGCTTAGCGGTCGGCGGGGAGACCCAGTACTTC	CASSLAVGGETQYF
TRBV4-3	TRBJ1-2	-	few	TGCGCCAGCAGCCAAGATCATGGCGGCTCTAACTATGGCTACACCTTC	CASSQDHGGSNYGYTF
TRBV7-2	TRBJ2-7	-	-	TGTGCCAGCAGCACCCGGACAGCCGAGCAGTACTTC	CASSTRTAEQYF
TRBV7-9	TRBJ1-1	-	-	TGTGCCAGCACCGCGAATATAAACACTGAAGCTTTCTTT	CASTANINTEAFF
TRBV6-6	TRBJ2-5	TRBD2	once	TGTGCCAGCAGTGTAGCGGGAGCAGGGCAAGAGACCCAGTACTTC	CASSVAGAGQETQYF
TRBV5-4	TRBJ2-1	TRBD2	-	TGTGCCAGCAGCTTGGTGGCGGGGGGGCCGCTGTACAATGAGCAGTTCTTC	CASSLVAGGPLYNEQFF
TRBV30	TRBJ2-2	TRBD1	-	TGTGCCAGCCGACAGGGGGCTATGGACACCGGGGAGCTGTTTTTT	CASRQGAMDTGELFF
TRBV10-2	TRBJ2-1	TRBD2	-	TGCGCCAGCAGGGTAGCGGGGGTACCTTACAATGAGCAGTTCTTC	CASRVAGVPYNEQFF
TRBV24-1	TRBJ1-3	-	-	TGTGCCACCAGTGATTCGCGGAGGTCGGACACCATATATTTT	CATSDSRRSDTIYF
TRBV6-2/TRBV6-3	TRBJ1-6	-	-	TGTGCCAGCAGTATCCGGGACACCGATAATTCACCCCTCCACTTT	CASSIRDTDNSPLHF